This entry lists 30 T cell receptor beta chains sequenced from one sample in a study of blood T cell repertoires in COVID-19. Produced via immunoSEQ multiplex PCR; TCRdb's table is partial and in-frame only. The table lists about 32,000 clones, more than 80% of them singletons. Sequences were obtained from peripheral blood. These receptors were taken from a man aged 55 to 70 with active or convalescent COVID-19.

V usage is TRBV5-1 and J usage is TRBJ2-5; TRBD2 matches at 11 bases. The CDR3 loop spans 15 amino acids. Germline-derived CDR1 and CDR2 are SGHRS and YFSETQ. V lost 7 bases to trimming and J lost 0 bases; unmatched junction nucleotides: 5. In nucleotides, the CDR3 is TGCGCCAGCCCCGGACTAGCGGGTGACCAAGAGACCCAGTACTTC. It encodes CASPGLAGDQETQYF.

This chain uses TRBV27 with TRBJ1-1; 9 bases match TRBD1. Germline CDR1 MNHEY, CDR2 SMNVEV (reference sequence). The CDR3 totals 14 residues. The junction had 6 bases not matched to a gene; V was cut back by 6 bases and J by 4 bases. The CDR3 bases are TGTGCCAGCAGAACCGGGACAGGGAGCACTGAAGCTTTCTTT. Protein: CASRTGTGSTEAFF.

The CDR3 region has the DNA TGTGCCAGTAGTATCCGGCAGGGAAGACAAGAGACCCAGTACTTC. Translating it yields CASSIRQGRQETQYF. The V gene is TRBV19, the J gene TRBJ2-5; D may be TRBD1 (5 bases). V was shortened by 3 bases and J by 2 bases, with 13 bases between the two germline ends. The germline V gene encodes CDR1 LNHDA and CDR2 SQIVND (reference sequence). The CDR3 is 15 amino acids.

The chain carries TRBV7-6 and TRBJ1-2; TRBD1 matches 7 bases. Unmatched junction bases numbered 6, after V lost 4 bases and J lost 1 base. This CDR3 contains 15 residues. The V gene's germline CDR1 is SGHVS and CDR2 FNYEAQ. The CDR3 reads CASSSSGTDNYGYTF. In DNA form, the CDR3 reads TGTGCCAGCAGCTCGTCCGGGACAGATAACTATGGCTACACCTTC.

This chain joins TRBV2 and TRBJ1-3, with D unresolved. The CDR3 is made up of 12 amino acids. Trimming shortened V by 8 bases and J by 1 base, and 6 bases separated the two germline ends. CDR1 is SNHLY, CDR2 FYNNEI, per germline. The CDR3 DNA is TGTGCCAGCTTGAGTTCTGGAAACACCATATATTTT. Its translation: CASLSSGNTIYF.

The chain has TRBV24-1 and TRBJ2-3; 14 bases align to TRBD2. The ends lost 6 bases at V and 5 bases at J; junction bases unmatched: 9. Germline loops: CDR1 KGHDR, CDR2 SFDVKD. CDR3 size: 17 residues. Written as DNA, the CDR3 is TGTGCCACCAGTCTGGGGACTAGCGGGGGCGCAGGAGATACGCAGTATTTT. It is translated as CATSLGTSGGAGDTQYF.

V gene TRBV28 combines with J gene TRBJ1-5; a weak D match, TRBD1 (5 bases). CDR1 is MDHEN, CDR2 SYDVKM, per germline. V was clipped by 5 bases and J by 6 bases, with 8 bases between them. The CDR3 spans 12 residues. CDR3 sequence (DNA): TGTGCCAGCAGTCCCAGGGTTCAGCCCCAGCATTTT. Translation: CASSPRVQPQHF.

The V call is TRBV28, the J call TRBJ2-1; the match to TRBD2 covers 12 bases. The CDR3 has 18 amino acids. CDR1 is MDHEN and CDR2 is SYDVKM in the germline V gene. Trimming cost V 2 bases and J 7 bases; bases outside gene matches: 12. CDR3: CASSLTLAGGRDPNEQFF. For the CDR3, the DNA is TGTGCCAGCAGTTTAACCCTAGCGGGGGGGCGTGATCCGAATGAGCAGTTCTTC.

This clone was observed a few times. The chain joins TRBV6-1 to TRBJ1-1, with 7 bases identical to TRBD1. The CDR3 consists of 13 residues. The V gene end was trimmed by 2 bases and the J gene end by 4 bases; junction bases not matched to a gene: 1. Germline V lookup: CDR1 MNHNS, CDR2 SASEGT. The CDR3 coding sequence is TGTGCCAGCAGTGAACGGGACAGCACTGAAGCTTTCTTT. Its translation: CASSERDSTEAFF.

This clone has a handful of counts. The chain has TRBV29-1 and TRBJ1-3, with no clear D. The CDR3 covers 12 residues. In germline, CDR1 is SQVTM, CDR2 ANQGSEA. The V gene lost 0 bases and the J gene lost 14 bases, with 14 bases spanning the gap. The CDR3: CSVEDTRRAVYF. CDR3 bases: TGCAGCGTTGAAGATACTCGGAGGGCCGTATATTTT.

The V gene is TRBV28, the J gene TRBJ2-2; 12 nucleotides line up with TRBD2. CDR1 is MDHEN and CDR2 is SYDVKM in the germline V gene. The CDR3 has 15 residues. The V gene end was trimmed by 6 bases and the J gene end by 4 bases; junction bases not matched to a gene: 3. The DNA for the CDR3 is TGTGCCAGCAGGGTACTAGCGGGGGGCACCGGGGAGCTGTTTTTT. This sequence encodes CASRVLAGGTGELFF.

This chain uses TRBV10-3 with TRBJ2-1, with D possibly being TRBD2 (5 bases). The germline V gene has CDR1 ENHRY and CDR2 SYGVKD. The CDR3 totals 11 residues. The V gene lost 11 bases and the J gene lost 6 bases, with 11 bases spanning the gap. This CDR3 is CASGVVNEQFF. CDR3 bases: TGTGCCTCCGGGGTAGTCAATGAGCAGTTCTTC.

The chain uses TRBV2 and TRBJ1-2, with 9 positions matching TRBD1. J lost 7 bases, V lost 6 bases, and 12 bases had no gene match. Germline CDR1 is SNHLY and CDR2 is FYNNEI. CDR3 length equals 15 residues. The chain's CDR3 is CASSGSLQGARGYTF. The CDR3 DNA reads as TGTGCCAGCAGCGGCTCCCTACAGGGGGCGCGTGGCTACACCTTC.

The chain couples TRBV18 to TRBJ1-2; 9 nucleotides match TRBD1. Trimming cost V 0 bases and J 4 bases; bases outside gene matches: 3. Germline CDR1 and CDR2: KGHSH and LQKENI. The CDR3 loop spans 15 amino acids. The CDR3 region has the DNA TGTGCCAGCTCACCACCCGGGACAGGGACCTATGGCTACACCTTC. Translated, it gives CASSPPGTGTYGYTF.

This clone has only a few counts. The chain recombines TRBV28 with TRBJ1-5; weak D call: TRBD1 (6 bases). The V end was cut by 8 bases, the J end by 6 bases, with 8 bases between. The germline gives CDR1 MDHEN, CDR2 SYDVKM. The CDR3 extends over 11 amino acids. This chain's CDR3 is CASGQFQPQHF. CDR3 nucleotides: TGTGCCAGCGGACAGTTTCAGCCCCAGCATTTT.

The rearrangement joins TRBV10-3 to TRBJ1-1, with 7 nucleotides matching TRBD1. V shed 4 bases and J 10 bases; nucleotides not matched to a gene: 3. Germline values: CDR1 ENHRY, CDR2 SYGVKD. This CDR3 is 11 amino acids long. CDR3 sequence reads: CAISGTGRAFF. The CDR3 nucleotides are TGTGCCATCAGTGGGACAGGTAGAGCTTTCTTT.

The V and J genes are TRBV4-3 and TRBJ2-1, with TRBD2 identical over 7 bases. The V segment lost 1 base and the J segment 0 bases; nucleotides outside the gene matches: 9. This CDR3 spans 18 amino acids. The germline V gene has CDR1 LGHNA and CDR2 YSLEER. The CDR3 DNA sequence: TGCGCCAGCAGCCAAGTATCCCTAGCGGCTAGCTCCTACAATGAGCAGTTCTTC. It specifies CASSQVSLAASSYNEQFF.

The rearrangement joins TRBV9 to TRBJ2-1; TRBD2 aligns across 12 bases. With V trimmed by 0 bases and J by 5 bases, 9 bases remained unmatched. CDR3 length equals 18 residues. The germline CDR1 and CDR2 sequences are SGDLS and YYNGEE. The CDR3 coding sequence is TGTGCCAGCAGCGTAGCGACTAGCGGGAGCTTAGAAAACAATGAGCAGTTCTTC. It encodes CASSVATSGSLENNEQFF.

J is TRBJ2-2 and V is TRBV7-2; 7 bases are a match to TRBD1. V lost 5 bases, J lost 5 bases, and 11 bases stayed unmatched. CDR3 size: 16 residues. Looked up from germline, CDR1 is SGHTA and CDR2 is FQGNSA. CDR3 region: CASSPFRQGRTGELFF. DNA for the CDR3: TGTGCCAGCAGCCCTTTTCGACAGGGTCGAACCGGGGAGCTGTTTTTT.

J is TRBJ1-2 and V is TRBV7-9; D is unresolved. Deletions cut 1 base from V and 3 bases from J, with 12 bases between. The germline gives CDR1 SEHNR, CDR2 FQNEAQ (reference sequence). The CDR3 runs 15 residues. The CDR3 here is CASSLGEGFYYGYTF. The DNA for the CDR3 is TGTGCCAGCAGCTTAGGGGAGGGCTTCTACTATGGCTACACCTTC.

The CDR3 here is CASSTGQGAYSPLHF. CDR3 DNA: TGTGCCAGCAGTACGGGACAGGGGGCCTATTCACCCCTCCACTTT. The chain is built from TRBV6-5 and TRBJ1-6; 12 bases are shared with TRBD1. This CDR3 spans 15 amino acids. In germline, CDR1 is MNHEY, CDR2 SVGAGI. The V segment lost 5 bases and the J segment 8 bases; nucleotides outside the gene matches: 4.

This clone was counted only a few times. The chain is built from TRBV2 and TRBJ2-7, with 8 bases matching TRBD2. The germline V gene has CDR1 SNHLY and CDR2 FYNNEI. The CDR3 loop spans 16 amino acids. V gave up 2 bases and J gave up 2 bases; unmatched junction bases: 8. CDR3 DNA sequence: TGTGCCAGCAGTGAAAGTGGGACTAGAGTGGCCTACGAGCAGTACGTC. This translates into CASSESGTRVAYEQYV.

V is TRBV2 and J is TRBJ2-5, with a tentative D call TRBD2 (5 bases). CDR3 length equals 13 residues. V was trimmed by 7 bases and J by 4 bases, leaving 13 bases between them. Germline V CDR1 and CDR2: SNHLY, FYNNEI. Here the CDR3 DNA reads TGTGCCAGCACGACGGGGTGGAGAGAGACCCAGTACTTC. Translated: CASTTGWRETQYF.

The CDR3: CASTLDRSYETQYF. The CDR3 DNA sequence: TGTGCCAGCACTCTCGACAGGAGCTATGAGACCCAGTACTTC. This chain links TRBV2 with TRBJ2-5, with a possible D match to TRBD1 (6 bases). With 7 bases removed from V and 5 bases from J, the gap between germline ends came to 17 bases. The CDR3 contains 14 residues. Germline assignment: CDR1 SNHLY and CDR2 FYNNEI.

In its sample, this clone was seen once. The chain employs TRBV6-5 and TRBJ2-7; possible D gene TRBD2, 6 bases. The germline V gene encodes CDR1 MNHEY and CDR2 SVGAGI. V was clipped by 6 bases and J by 4 bases, with 13 bases between them. There are 13 residues in the CDR3. CDR3 protein: CASRSGRGYEQYV. CDR3 DNA: TGTGCCAGCAGGAGCGGGCGAGGGTACGAGCAGTACGTC.

The chain recombines TRBV7-9 with TRBJ2-3; D might be TRBD1 (5 bases). V lost 4 bases, J lost 0 bases, and 17 bases lay in between. CDR3 length: 17 residues. Germline V gene sequence: CDR1 SEHNR, CDR2 FQNEAQ (reference sequence). DNA for the CDR3: TGTGCCAGCAGCTCAGGCAGGGCGTTCTCTAGCACAGATACGCAGTATTTT. Translation: CASSSGRAFSSTDTQYF.

The chain combines TRBV24-1 with TRBJ2-2; D gene unclear. CDR1 is KGHDR, CDR2 SFDVKD, per germline. V was cut by 1 base and J by 7 bases, with 12 bases left in between. CDR3 length: 15 amino acids. CDR3 sequence (DNA): TGTGCCACCAGTGATTTAACCTCCGAGAGCGGGGAGCTGTTTTTT. It specifies CATSDLTSESGELFF.

V gene TRBV6-2 or TRBV6-3 combines with J gene TRBJ2-3, with D unclear. The CDR3 sequence is 13 residues long. Trimming took off 2 bases at V and 2 bases at J, with 5 bases between the two ends. From germline, CDR1 is MNHEY and CDR2 SVGEGT. The CDR3 DNA sequence: TGTGCCAGCAGTTACATCCACACAGATACGCAGTATTTT. Translated, it gives CASSYIHTDTQYF.

In this sample, this clone turned up once. The CDR3 region is CASGLVRAPDRGLYTIYF. In nucleotides, the CDR3 is TGTGCTAGTGGTTTGGTACGGGCCCCGGACAGGGGGCTATACACCATATATTTT. This chain uses TRBV12-5 with TRBJ1-3, with 11 nucleotides matching TRBD1. The CDR3 consists of 18 residues. Germline V gene lookup returns CDR1 LGHNT and CDR2 FRNRAP. V was pared by 0 bases and J by 8 bases, with 12 bases of the junction left unmatched.

The chain joins TRBV20-1 to TRBJ2-1; possible D gene TRBD2, 5 bases. The ends were cut back, 3 bases at V and 1 base at J, with 10 bases in the middle. The CDR3 extends over 14 amino acids. Germline CDR1 is DFQATT and CDR2 is SNEGSKA (reference sequence). The CDR3 sequence: CSASRGLSYNEQFF. DNA of the CDR3: TGCAGTGCTAGTAGAGGGTTGTCCTACAATGAGCAGTTCTTC.